This entry is about one TCR beta chain. Its matching antigen is unknown. These data come from a study of OX40 agonist ivuxolimab in advanced cancers. This CDR3 spans 15 amino acids. The V and J ends lost 4 bases and 2 bases respectively, with 12 bases between them. Looked up from germline, CDR1 is MGHRA and CDR2 is YSYEKL. Study outcomes and limitations: At 0.1 to 3.0 mg/kg, clonal expansion of CD4+ and CD8+ blood T cells had occurred by week 6.

Measured with immunoSEQ multiplex PCR; TCRdb has only the in-frame clones, and not every one. Of tens of thousands of clones listed, 86% are singletons. The chain uses TRBV4-1 and TRBJ1-5; unclear D gene. The sequence derives from an adult with an advanced solid tumor such as melanoma, head and neck, liver or kidney cancer. The input for sequencing was CD4+ or CD8+ T cells sorted from blood, taken in a trial of the OX40 agonist ivuxolimab. The CDR3 region is CASSPLGEGNQPQHF. CDR3 sequence (DNA): TGCGCCAGCAGCCCTCTAGGAGAAGGCAATCAGCCCCAGCATTTT.